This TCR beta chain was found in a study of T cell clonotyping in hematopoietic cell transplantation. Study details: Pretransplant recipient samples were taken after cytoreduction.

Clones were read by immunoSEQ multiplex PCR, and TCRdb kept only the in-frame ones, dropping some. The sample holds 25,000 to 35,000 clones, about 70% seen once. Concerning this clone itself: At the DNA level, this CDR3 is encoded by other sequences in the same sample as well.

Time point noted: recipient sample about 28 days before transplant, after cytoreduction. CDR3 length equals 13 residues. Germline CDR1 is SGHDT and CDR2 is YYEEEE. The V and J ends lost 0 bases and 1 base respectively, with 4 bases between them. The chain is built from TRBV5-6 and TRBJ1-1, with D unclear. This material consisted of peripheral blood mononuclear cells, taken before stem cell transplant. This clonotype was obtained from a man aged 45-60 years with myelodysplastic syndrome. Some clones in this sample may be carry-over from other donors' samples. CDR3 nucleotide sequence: TGTGCCAGCAGCTTGGCTGGGAACACTGAAGCTTTCTTT. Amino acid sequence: CASSLAGNTEAFF.